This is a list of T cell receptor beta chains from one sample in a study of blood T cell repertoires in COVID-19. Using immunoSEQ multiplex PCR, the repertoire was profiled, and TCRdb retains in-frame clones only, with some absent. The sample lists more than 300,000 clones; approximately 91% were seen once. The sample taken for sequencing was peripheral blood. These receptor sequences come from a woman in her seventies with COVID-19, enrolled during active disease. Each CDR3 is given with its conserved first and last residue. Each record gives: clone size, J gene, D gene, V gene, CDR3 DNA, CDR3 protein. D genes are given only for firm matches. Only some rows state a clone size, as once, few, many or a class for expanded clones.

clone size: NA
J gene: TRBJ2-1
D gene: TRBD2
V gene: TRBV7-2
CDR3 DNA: TGTGCCAGCAGGGCGCCGGGACTAGCGGGGGTTAATGAGCAGTTCTTC
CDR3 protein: CASRAPGLAGVNEQFF

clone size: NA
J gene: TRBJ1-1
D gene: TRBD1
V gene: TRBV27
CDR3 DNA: TGTGCCAGCTTGACAGGGATGAAGGCTTTCTTT
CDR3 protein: CASLTGMKAFF

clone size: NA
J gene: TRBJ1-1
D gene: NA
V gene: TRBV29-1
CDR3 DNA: TGCAGCGTTGAGGCAGGGTACACTGAAGCTTTCTTT
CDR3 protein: CSVEAGYTEAFF

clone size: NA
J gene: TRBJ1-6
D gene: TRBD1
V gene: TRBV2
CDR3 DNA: TGTGCCAGCGGGGACAGGTCAACCAATTCACCCCTCCACTTT
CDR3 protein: CASGDRSTNSPLHF

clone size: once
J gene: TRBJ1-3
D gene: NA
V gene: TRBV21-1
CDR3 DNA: TGTGCCAGCAACTCTAGGAGGTATTCTGGAAACACCATATATTTT
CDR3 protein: CASNSRRYSGNTIYF

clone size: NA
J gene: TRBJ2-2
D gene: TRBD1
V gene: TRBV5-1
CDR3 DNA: TGCGCCAGCAGCCCCCTGGGACAGGGCACCGGGGAGCTGTTTTTT
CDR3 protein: CASSPLGQGTGELFF

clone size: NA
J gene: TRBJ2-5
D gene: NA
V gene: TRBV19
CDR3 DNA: TGTGCCAGTAGTATTAACCGAGGGGAGACCCAGTACTTC
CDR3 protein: CASSINRGETQYF

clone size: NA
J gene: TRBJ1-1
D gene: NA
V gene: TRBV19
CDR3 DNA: TGTGCCAGTAGGAAGGGGTTCACTGAAGCTTTCTTT
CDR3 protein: CASRKGFTEAFF

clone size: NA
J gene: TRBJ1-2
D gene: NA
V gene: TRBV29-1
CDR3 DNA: TGCAGCGCCGAAGGGGATTGGGGTGGCTACACCTTC
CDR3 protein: CSAEGDWGGYTF

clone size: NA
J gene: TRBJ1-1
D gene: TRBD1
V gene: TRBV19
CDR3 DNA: TGTGCCAGTAGTACCAACAGGGGCACTGAAGCTTTCTTT
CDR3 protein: CASSTNRGTEAFF

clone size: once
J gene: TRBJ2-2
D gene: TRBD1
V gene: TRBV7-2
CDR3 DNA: TGTGCCAGCATCGGGACAGGAATGAACACCGGGGAGCTGTTTTTT
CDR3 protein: CASIGTGMNTGELFF

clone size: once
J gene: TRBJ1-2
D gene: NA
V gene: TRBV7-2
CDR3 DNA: TGTGCCAGCAGCCCGGCGGACAGAGTTGACAACTATGGCTACACCTTC
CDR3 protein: CASSPADRVDNYGYTF

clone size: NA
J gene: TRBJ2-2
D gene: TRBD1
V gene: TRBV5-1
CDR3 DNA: TGCGCCAGCAGCTTGACATGGGACAGGGGAACCGGGGAGCTGTTTTTT
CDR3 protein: CASSLTWDRGTGELFF

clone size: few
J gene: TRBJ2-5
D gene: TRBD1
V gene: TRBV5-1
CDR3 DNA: TGCGCCAGCAGCTCCGGACAGGGACAGACCCAGTACTTC
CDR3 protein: CASSSGQGQTQYF

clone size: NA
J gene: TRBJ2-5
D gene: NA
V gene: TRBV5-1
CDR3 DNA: TGCGCCAGCAGCTCCACAGTAAAAGAGACCCAGTACTTC
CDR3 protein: CASSSTVKETQYF

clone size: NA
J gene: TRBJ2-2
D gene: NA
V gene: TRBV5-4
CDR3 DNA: TGTGCCAGCAGCTTGGGAGCTGCAACCCGCCTCACCGGGGAGCTGTTTTTT
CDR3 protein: CASSLGAATRLTGELFF

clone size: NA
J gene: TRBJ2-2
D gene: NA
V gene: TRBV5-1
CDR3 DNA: TGCGCCAGCAGCTTGGCAGGGTTCCCCGGGGAGCTGTTTTTT
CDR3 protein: CASSLAGFPGELFF

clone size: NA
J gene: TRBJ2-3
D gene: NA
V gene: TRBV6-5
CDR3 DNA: TGTGCCAGCAGTTACCAGGGTCTCGCAGATACGCAGTATTTT
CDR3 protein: CASSYQGLADTQYF

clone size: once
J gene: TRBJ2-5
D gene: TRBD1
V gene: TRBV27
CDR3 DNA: TGTGCCAGCAGTCTCTTAGCAGGGGGGACCCAGTACTTC
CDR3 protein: CASSLLAGGTQYF

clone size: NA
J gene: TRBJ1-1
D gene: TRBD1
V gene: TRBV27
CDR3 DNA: TGTGCCAGCAGTTCCCTAAAGGGGGCCTGGAACACTGAAGCTTTCTTT
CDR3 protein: CASSSLKGAWNTEAFF

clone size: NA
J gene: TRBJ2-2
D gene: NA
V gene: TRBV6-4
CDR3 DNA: TGTGCCAGCAGTGCTGCAGCGAACACCGGGGAGCTGTTTTTT
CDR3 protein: CASSAAANTGELFF

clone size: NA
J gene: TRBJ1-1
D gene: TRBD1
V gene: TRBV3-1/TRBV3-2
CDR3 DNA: TGTGCCAGCAGCCAAGAGGGACAGATACAGTTCATGAACACTGAAGCTTTCTTT
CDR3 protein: CASSQEGQIQFMNTEAFF

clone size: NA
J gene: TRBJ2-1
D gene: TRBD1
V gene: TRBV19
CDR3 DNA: TGTGCCAGTAGTATAGACACCGGACAGGGATACTCCTACAATGAGCAGTTCTTC
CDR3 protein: CASSIDTGQGYSYNEQFF

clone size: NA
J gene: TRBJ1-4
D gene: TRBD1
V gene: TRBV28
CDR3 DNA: TGTGCCAGCAGCTCTCCGGGACAGGCTAATGAAAAACTGTTTTTT
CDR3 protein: CASSSPGQANEKLFF

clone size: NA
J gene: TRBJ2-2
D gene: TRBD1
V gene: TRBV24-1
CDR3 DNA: TGTGCCACCAGTGAGAGGGACAGGGATACCGGGGAGCTGTTTTTT
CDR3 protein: CATSERDRDTGELFF

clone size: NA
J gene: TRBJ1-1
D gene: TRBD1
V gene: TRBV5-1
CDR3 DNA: TGCGCCAGCTTCGCAGGGGGAATGAACACTGAAGCTTTCTTT
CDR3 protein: CASFAGGMNTEAFF

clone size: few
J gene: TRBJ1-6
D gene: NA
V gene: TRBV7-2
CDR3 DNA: TGTGCCAGCAGCTTCTTGAATTCACCCCTCCACTTT
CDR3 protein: CASSFLNSPLHF

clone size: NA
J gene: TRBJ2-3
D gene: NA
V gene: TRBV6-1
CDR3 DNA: TGTGCCAGCAGTGAAAGGGAGTCTACCCCGCAGTATTTT
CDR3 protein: CASSERESTPQYF

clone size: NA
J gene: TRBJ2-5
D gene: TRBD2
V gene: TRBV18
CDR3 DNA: TGTGCCAGCTCACCGGCTAGCGGGGGGGCAGAGACCCAGTACTTC
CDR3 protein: CASSPASGGAETQYF